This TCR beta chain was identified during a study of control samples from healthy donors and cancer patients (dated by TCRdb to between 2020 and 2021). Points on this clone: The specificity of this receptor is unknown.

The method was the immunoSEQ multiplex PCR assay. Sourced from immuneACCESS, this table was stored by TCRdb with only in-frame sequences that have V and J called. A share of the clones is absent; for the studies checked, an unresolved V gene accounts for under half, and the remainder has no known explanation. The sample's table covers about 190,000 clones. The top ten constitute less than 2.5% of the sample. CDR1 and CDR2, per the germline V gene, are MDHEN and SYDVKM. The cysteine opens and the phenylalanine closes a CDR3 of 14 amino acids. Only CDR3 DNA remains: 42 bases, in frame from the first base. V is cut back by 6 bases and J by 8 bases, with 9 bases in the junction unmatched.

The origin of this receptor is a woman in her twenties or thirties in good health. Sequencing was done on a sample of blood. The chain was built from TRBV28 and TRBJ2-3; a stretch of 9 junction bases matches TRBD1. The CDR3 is CASRPPGQGSTQYF. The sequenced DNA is TGTGCCAGCAGGCCTCCGGGACAGGGAAGTACGCAGTATTTT.